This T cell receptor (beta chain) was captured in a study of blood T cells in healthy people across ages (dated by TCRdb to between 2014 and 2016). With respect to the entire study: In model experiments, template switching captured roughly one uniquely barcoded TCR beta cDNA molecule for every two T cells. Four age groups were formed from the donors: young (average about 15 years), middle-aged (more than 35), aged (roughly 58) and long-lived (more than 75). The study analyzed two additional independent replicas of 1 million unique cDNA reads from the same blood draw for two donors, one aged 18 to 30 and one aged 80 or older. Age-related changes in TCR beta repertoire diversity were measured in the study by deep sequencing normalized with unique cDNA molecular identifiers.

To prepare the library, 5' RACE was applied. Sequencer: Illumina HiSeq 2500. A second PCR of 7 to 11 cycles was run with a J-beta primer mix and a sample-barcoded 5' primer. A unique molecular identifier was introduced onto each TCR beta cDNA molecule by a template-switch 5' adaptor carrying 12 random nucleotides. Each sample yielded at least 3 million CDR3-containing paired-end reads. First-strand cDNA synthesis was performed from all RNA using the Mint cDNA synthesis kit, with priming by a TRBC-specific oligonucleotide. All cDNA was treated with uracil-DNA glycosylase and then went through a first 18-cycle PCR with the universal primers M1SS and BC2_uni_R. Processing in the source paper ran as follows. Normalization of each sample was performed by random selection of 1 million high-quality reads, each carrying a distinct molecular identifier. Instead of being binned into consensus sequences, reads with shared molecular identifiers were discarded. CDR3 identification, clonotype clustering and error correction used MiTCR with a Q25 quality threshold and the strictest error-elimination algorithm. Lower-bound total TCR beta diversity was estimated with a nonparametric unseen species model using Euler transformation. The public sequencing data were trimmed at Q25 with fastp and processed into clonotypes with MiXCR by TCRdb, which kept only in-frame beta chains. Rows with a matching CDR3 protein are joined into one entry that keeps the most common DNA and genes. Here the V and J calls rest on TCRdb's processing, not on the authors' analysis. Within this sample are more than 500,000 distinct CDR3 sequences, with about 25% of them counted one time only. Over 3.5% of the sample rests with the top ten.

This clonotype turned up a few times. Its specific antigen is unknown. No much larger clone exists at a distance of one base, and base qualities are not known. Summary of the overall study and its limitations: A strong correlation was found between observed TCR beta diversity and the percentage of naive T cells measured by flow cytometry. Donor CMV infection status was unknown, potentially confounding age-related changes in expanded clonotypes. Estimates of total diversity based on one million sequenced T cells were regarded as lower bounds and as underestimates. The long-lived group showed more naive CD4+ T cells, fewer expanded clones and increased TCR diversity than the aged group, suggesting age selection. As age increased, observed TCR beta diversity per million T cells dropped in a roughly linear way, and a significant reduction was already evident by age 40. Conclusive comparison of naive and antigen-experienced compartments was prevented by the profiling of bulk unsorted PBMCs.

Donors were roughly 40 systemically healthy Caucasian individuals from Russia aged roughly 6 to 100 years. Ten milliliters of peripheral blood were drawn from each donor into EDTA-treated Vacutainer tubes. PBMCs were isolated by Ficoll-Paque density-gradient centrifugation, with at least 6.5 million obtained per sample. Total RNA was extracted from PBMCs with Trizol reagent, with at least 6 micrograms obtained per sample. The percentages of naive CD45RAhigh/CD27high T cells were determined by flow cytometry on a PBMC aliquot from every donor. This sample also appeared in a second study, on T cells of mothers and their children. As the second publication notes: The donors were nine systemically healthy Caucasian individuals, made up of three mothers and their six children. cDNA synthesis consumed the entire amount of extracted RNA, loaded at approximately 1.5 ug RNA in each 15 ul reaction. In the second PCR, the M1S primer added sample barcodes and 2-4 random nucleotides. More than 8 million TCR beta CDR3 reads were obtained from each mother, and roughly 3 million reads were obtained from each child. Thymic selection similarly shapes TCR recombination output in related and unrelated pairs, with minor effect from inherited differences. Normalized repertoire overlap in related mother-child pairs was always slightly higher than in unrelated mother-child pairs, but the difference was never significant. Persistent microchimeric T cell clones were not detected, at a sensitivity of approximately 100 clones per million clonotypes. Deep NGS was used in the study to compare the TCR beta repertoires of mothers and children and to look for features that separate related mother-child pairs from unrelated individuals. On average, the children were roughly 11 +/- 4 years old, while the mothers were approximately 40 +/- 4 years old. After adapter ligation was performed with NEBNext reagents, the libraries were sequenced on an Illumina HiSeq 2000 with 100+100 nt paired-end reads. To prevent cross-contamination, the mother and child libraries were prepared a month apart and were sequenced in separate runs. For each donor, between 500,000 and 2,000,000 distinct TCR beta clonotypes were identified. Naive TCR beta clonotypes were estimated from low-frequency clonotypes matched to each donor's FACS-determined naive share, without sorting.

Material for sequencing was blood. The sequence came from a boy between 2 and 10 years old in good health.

The CDR3 region: CASSQSHGENTEAFF. The sequenced DNA is TGTGCCAGCAGCCAATCCCACGGAGAGAACACTGAAGCTTTCTTT. This chain is built from TRBV3-1 and TRBJ1-1, with no confident D gene call. V is clipped by 2 bases and J by 1 base, and the sequence between their germline boundaries is 11 bases long. Measured from the cysteine to the phenylalanine, the CDR3 is 15 residues long. The entry retains the CDR3 DNA only, 45 bases that are in frame from base 1. Sequences LGHDT (CDR1) and YNNKEL (CDR2) are obtained from the germline V gene (reference sequence).